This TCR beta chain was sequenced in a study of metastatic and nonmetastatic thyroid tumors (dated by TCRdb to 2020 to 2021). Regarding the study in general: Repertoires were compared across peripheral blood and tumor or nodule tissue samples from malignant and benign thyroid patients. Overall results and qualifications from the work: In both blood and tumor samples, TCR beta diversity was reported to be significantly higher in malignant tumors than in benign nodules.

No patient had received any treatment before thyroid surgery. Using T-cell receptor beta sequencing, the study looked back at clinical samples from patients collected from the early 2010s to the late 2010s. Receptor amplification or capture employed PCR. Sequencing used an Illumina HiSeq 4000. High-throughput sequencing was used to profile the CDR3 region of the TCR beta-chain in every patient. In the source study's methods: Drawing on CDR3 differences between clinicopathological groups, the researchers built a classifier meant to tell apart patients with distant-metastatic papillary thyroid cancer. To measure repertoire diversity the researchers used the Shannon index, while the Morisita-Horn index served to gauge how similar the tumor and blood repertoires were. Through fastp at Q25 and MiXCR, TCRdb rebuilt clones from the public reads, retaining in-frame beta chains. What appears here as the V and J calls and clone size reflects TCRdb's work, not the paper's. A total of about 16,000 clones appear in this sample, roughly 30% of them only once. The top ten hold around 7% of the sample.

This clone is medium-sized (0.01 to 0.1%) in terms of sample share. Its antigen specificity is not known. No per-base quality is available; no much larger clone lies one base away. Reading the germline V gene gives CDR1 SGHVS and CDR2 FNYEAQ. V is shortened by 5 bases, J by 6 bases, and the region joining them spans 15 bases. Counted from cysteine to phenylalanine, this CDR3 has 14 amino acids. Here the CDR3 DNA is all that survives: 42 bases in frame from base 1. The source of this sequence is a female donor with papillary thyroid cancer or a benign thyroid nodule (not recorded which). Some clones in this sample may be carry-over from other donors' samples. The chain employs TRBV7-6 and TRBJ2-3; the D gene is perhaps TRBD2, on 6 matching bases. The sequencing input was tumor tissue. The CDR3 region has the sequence CASSAITGVDTQYF. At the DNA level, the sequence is TGTGCCAGCAGCGCGATTACGGGGGTTGATACGCAGTATTTT. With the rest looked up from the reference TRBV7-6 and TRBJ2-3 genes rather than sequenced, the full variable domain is GAGVSQSPRYKVTKRGQDVALRCDPISGHVSLYWYRQALGQGPEFLTYFNYEAQQDKSGLPNDRFSAERPEGSISTLTIQRTEQRDSAMYRCASSAITGVDTQYFGPGTRLTVL.